This T cell receptor (beta chain) stems from a study of cytomegalovirus exposure and HLA in healthy donors. Comments on this clone: Its cognate antigen is unknown.

Both 60 Vbeta primers and 13 Jbeta primers went into the PCR. Sequencing was performed with immunoSEQ multiplex PCR; in TCRdb, only in-frame clones are kept and a portion is missing. Among about 160,000 clones listed, around 73% were seen once. Study results and caveats: Analyses of presence/absence relied on an assumption of roughly uniform sequencing depth across donors. Cytomegalovirus-associated status was assigned to about 160 TCR beta chains. A cluster of highly shared sequence variants was likely a sequencing artifact. When analyzed later, the rates of TCR association showed variation by HLA locus, with DRB1 the most and HLA-C the fewest.

This clonotype originated in a male donor in good health and CMV-seronegative. The specimen sequenced was PBMCs.

The CDR3 DNA is TGTGCCAGCAGTTCACTTAGGGGATCTGGAAACACCATATATTTT. Its protein product is CASSSLRGSGNTIYF. The V and J genes are TRBV27 and TRBJ1-3; possible D gene TRBD1, 5 bases. This CDR3 is 15 amino acids long. V was cut by 4 bases and J by 1 base, with 11 bases left in between. Germline V lookup: CDR1 MNHEY, CDR2 SMNVEV (reference sequence).